The clone carrying this T cell receptor (beta chain) was counted many times. The V and J ends lost 5 bases and 2 bases respectively, with 13 bases between them. Germline V lookup: CDR1 MNHEY, CDR2 SMNVEV (reference sequence). The CDR3 contains 15 residues. Construction of the TCR beta libraries employed iRepertoire HTBI primers in conjunction with Arm-PCR of CDR3 regions. TCRdb re-derived calls from the multiplex PCR reads in MiXCR, one entry per CDR3 protein. In the table there are about 450,000 distinct CDR3 sequences, about 14% of which are singletons. The data were taken from a study of regulatory T cells in long-lasting Graves disease. Time point indicated: newly diagnosed GD, antithyroid drugs for less than 3 months. Isolated PBMC RNA provided the starting material for the TCR library. This same sample was also part of a study on T cells in Graves' hyperthyroidism and ophthalmopathy. That publication notes: Before onset, ophthalmopathy was predicted by the model a median roughly 6.8 months earlier.

The clonotype comes from a woman aged 45-65 years with Graves disease. The sequenced sample was peripheral blood mononuclear cells (PBMCs), obtained at new diagnosis, from a patient treated with antithyroid drugs. This sequence joins TRBV27 and TRBJ1-5, with D possibly TRBD1 on 6 matching bases. DNA of the CDR3: TGTGCCAGCAGTAAAAAGGGGGGAGGCAATCAGCCCCAGCATTTT. Translation gives CASSKKGGGNQPQHF.